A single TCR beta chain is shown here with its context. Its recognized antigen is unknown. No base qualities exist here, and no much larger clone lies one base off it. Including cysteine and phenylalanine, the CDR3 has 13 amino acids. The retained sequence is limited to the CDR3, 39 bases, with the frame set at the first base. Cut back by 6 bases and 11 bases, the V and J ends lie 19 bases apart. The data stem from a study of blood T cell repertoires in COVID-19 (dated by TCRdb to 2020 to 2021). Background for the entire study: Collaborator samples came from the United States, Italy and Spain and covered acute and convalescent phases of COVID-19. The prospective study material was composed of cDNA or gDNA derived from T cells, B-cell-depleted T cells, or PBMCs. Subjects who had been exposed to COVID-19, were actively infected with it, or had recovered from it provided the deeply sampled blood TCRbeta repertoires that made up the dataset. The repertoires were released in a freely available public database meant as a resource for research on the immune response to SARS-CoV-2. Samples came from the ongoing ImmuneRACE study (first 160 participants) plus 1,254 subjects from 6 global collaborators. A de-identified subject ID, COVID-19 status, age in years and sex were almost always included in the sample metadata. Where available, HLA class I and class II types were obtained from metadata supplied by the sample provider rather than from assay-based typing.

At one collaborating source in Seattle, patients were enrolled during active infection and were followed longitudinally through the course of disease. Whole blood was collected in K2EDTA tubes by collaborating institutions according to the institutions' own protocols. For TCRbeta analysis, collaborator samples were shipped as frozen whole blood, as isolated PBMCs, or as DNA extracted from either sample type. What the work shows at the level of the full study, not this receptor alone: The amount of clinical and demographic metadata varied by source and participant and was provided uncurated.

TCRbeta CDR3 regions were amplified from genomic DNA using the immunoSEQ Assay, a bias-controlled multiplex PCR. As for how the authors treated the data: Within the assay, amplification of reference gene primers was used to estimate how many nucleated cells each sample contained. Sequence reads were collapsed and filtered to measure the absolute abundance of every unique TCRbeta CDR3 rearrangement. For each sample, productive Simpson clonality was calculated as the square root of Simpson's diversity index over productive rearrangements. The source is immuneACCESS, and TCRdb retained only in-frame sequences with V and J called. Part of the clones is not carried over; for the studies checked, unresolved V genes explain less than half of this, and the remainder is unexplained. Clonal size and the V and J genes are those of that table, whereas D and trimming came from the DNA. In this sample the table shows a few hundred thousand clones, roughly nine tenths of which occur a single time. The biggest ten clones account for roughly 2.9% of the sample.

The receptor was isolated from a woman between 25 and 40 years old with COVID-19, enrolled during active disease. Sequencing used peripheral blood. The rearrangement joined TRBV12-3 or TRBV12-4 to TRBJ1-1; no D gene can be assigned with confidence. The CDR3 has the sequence CASRPDGLWVAFF. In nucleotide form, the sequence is TGTGCCAGCAGGCCGGACGGACTTTGGGTCGCTTTCTTT.